This TCR beta chain was sequenced in a study of blood T cell repertoires in COVID-19. Overall study: T cells, B-cell-depleted T cells, or PBMCs provided the cDNA or gDNA that served as material.

The CDR3 contains 12 residues. With 4 bases clipped from V and 8 bases from J, the junction kept 3 bases outside the gene matches. Germline V gene data show CDR1 as SGHDT and CDR2 as YYEEEE. Some clones are missing from TCRdb's copy, which holds only in-frame ones; the method was immunoSEQ multiplex PCR. The table has 70,000 or so clones, approximately 90% seen once; the top ten hold more than 15%. The TCR originated in a woman at least 80 years old with acute or convalescent COVID-19. V and J are TRBV5-6 and TRBJ2-3; 8 bases line up with TRBD2. Sequenced material: peripheral blood. In DNA, the CDR3 is TGTGCCAGCAGCCTCACTAGCGGTACGCAGTATTTT. Amino acid sequence: CASSLTSGTQYF.